This is a list of T cell receptor beta chains from one sample in a study of radiotherapy plus CTLA-4 blockade in lung cancer. Generated by immunoSEQ multiplex PCR, the TCRdb table keeps only in-frame clones and is missing some. The sample holds tens of thousands of clones, around 80% seen once. Specimen: peripheral blood, collected from a patient treated with radiotherapy plus ipilimumab. All receptors come from a human donor with non-small cell lung cancer who had a partial response to radiotherapy plus ipilimumab. The CDR3 runs from the conserved cysteine through the conserved F or W. Each record gives: V gene, clone size, J gene, CDR3 protein. The size of a clone is reported for some rows only, either as once, few or many, or as a class for expanded clones.

>TRBV4-1|few|TRBJ2-7
CASSQLSYEQYF
>TRBV6-5|-|TRBJ2-2
CASSYGSGGTGELFF
>TRBV6-1|-|TRBJ1-1
CASSERSPFF
>TRBV10-3|once|TRBJ2-3
CAISETGTSGGATDTQYF
>TRBV6-5|-|TRBJ1-6
CASRGQGGSPLHF
>TRBV27|-|TRBJ1-2
CASRQHREWNYGYTF
>TRBV28|-|TRBJ1-5
CASSLQGLGNQPQHF
>TRBV7-2|-|TRBJ1-2
CASSPLRTGSGLYTF
>TRBV5-1|-|TRBJ2-5
CASSVGTVGETQYF
>TRBV12-5|-|TRBJ1-2
CASGLKPDTPYGYTF
>TRBV6-5|-|TRBJ2-7
CASSYSGDSSYEQYF
>TRBV5-4|-|TRBJ2-6
CASTLTGGASGANVLTF
>TRBV2|-|TRBJ1-3
CASSDWGGNGNTIYF
>TRBV14|-|TRBJ1-1
CASSLRTGLYTEAFF
>TRBV27|once|TRBJ2-5
CASSSPGLAGEETQYF
>TRBV6-1|-|TRBJ1-5
CASSSGTGLNQPQHF
>TRBV2|-|TRBJ1-4
CASMHYSTNEKLFF
>TRBV9|-|TRBJ2-1
CASSAVRWGLDNEQFF
>TRBV18|-|TRBJ1-5
CASSLAGVNQPQHF
>TRBV7-2|-|TRBJ2-3
CAEGSGDTQYF
>TRBV6-6|-|TRBJ2-7
CASSYQPGQGNEQYF
>TRBV7-7|-|TRBJ2-2
CASSSSPSGDTGELFF
>TRBV6-6|-|TRBJ2-3
CASSYPTGGGTDTQYF
>TRBV5-4|-|TRBJ1-3
CASSVGGGLRNTIYF
>TRBV11-2|-|TRBJ2-1
CASSLGAGGYNEQFF
>TRBV6-5|-|TRBJ2-7
CASSYSAENEQYF
>TRBV5-1|-|TRBJ1-4
CASSLEGRTNEKLFF
>TRBV5-4|-|TRBJ2-7
CASSSPLGHEQYF
>TRBV6-5|few|TRBJ2-1
CASSYQGSSYNEQFF
>TRBV4-2|-|TRBJ2-5
CASSQDRRMGTGAREQYF
>TRBV21-1|-|TRBJ2-7
CASSKERGSSYEQYF
>TRBV28|-|TRBJ2-7
CASSLYSGASSYEQYF
>TRBV9|-|TRBJ2-5
CASSVSGGAQETQYF
>TRBV5-1|-|TRBJ1-1
CASSLAGQGQAFF
>TRBV27|-|TRBJ2-3
CASSPGLAGGYTDTQYF
>TRBV21-1|-|TRBJ2-6
CASATRDRGSGANVLTF
>TRBV7-2|once|TRBJ1-4
CASSGRTGHANEKLFF